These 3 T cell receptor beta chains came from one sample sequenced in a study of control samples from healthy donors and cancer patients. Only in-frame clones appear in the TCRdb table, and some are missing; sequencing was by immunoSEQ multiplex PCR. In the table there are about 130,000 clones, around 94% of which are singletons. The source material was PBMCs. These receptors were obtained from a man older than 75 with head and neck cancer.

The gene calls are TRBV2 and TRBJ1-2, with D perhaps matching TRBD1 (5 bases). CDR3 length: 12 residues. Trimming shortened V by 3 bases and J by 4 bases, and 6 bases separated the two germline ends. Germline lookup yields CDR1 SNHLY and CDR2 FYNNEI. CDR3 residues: CASSEQGYGYTF. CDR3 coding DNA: TGTGCCAGCAGTGAGCAGGGCTATGGCTACACCTTC.

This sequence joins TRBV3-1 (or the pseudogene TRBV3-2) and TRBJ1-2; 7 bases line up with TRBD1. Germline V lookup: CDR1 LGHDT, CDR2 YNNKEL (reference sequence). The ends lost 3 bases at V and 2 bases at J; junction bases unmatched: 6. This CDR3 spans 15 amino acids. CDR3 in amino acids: CASSQLSTGNYGYTF. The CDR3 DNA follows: TGTGCCAGCAGCCAGCTTTCGACAGGGAACTATGGCTACACCTTC.

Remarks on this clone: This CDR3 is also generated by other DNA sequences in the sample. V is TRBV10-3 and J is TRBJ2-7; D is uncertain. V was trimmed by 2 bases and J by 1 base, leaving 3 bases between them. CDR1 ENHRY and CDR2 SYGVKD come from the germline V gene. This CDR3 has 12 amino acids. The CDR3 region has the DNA TGTGCCATCAGTGAGAGGTCCTACGAGCAGTACTTC. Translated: CAISERSYEQYF.